This T cell receptor beta chain is drawn from a study of human thymus T cells (dated by TCRdb to about 2020). The study in broad terms: The study described the TCR alpha and beta repertoires in roughly 8 infant thymus samples and a few matching peripheral blood samples. Donor ages ranging from roughly 6 to 244 days were recorded, and more than 5 male and a couple of female infants were included in the cohort.

The immunoSEQ multiplex PCR assay was used to amplify the TCRB and TCRAD loci from a standardized quantity of quality-controlled genomic DNA. The amplicons covered the V(D)J region and were long enough to include the CDR3 and to identify the V and J genes. Through the commercial immunoSEQ service, the amplicons were sequenced on an Illumina platform. The paper's processing steps were these. Primer bias and sequencing errors were corrected as previously described, and TCRAD and TCRB were defined on the basis of the IMGT database. The repertoires were analysed using immunoSEQ Analyzer 3.0 and VDJTools for basic statistics, V/J segment usage, diversity estimates, rarefaction and pairwise overlap. To estimate diversity, the Chao1, ChaoE, Efron-Thisted, Shannon and inverse Simpson indices were applied, and diversity was also estimated on datasets down-sampled to the smallest sample. For repertoire overlap, CDR3 nucleotide sequence, V gene and J gene had to match strictly, and clustering was done by Jaccard-based multidimensional scaling. The immuneACCESS repertoire file appears here via TCRdb, limited to in-frame rearrangements. These files lack a portion of the clones; in checked studies, under half of the deficit traces to unresolved V genes, and the cause of the others is not known. The DNA gave D and trimming, while V, J and clone size come from that table. In this sample the table shows 60,000 to 75,000 clones, around 95% of which occur a single time. The leading ten clones occupy 0.03% to 0.035% of the sample.

General findings and caveats noted by the study authors: V and J gene segment usage appeared biased in both thymic and peripheral blood repertoires. The related research found that thymic TCR repertoires overlapped highly between unrelated individuals. Thymus samples yielded on average around 810,000 unique TCRB clonotypes, compared with 65,000 to 100,000 from blood samples.

This clone was recorded once. Its cognate antigen has yet to be identified. No base quality information exists; no much larger clone differs at one position. The thymus tissue came from surgical resects taken out during corrective cardiac surgery. In Finland, the donors were immunologically healthy infants who were having open corrective cardiac surgery for congenital heart defects. Thymocytes were mechanically released from the tissue and were stored as pellets of about 9.5-33 million cells at -70 degrees C. A QIAsymphony instrument was used to extract genomic DNA from frozen cell pellets. The germline V gene provides CDR1 SGHAT and CDR2 FQNNGV. Cut back by 3 bases and 4 bases, the V and J ends lie 15 bases apart. Inclusive of the bounding cysteine and phenylalanine, the CDR3 is 15 residues long. The only DNA kept is the CDR3, 45 bases in frame from the first base.

Sequencing input: thymus tissue. The receptor's source is a girl less than two years old with a congenital heart defect but otherwise immunologically healthy. Recombination linked TRBV11-2 to TRBJ2-5; no D segment can be confidently identified. CDR3 sequence: CASSFQAWGVETQYF. The nucleotide sequence is TGTGCCAGCAGCTTCCAAGCGTGGGGTGTAGAGACCCAGTACTTC.